These T cell receptor beta chains were read from a single sample in a study of cytomegalovirus exposure and HLA in healthy donors. The method was immunoSEQ multiplex PCR; TCRdb's version includes in-frame clones alone and lacks a portion of them. The table has 150,000 to 200,000 clones, over 70% seen once; the top ten hold approximately 1.7%. The specimen was PBMCs. These receptors all stem from a man in his forties in good health and CMV-seropositive. CDR3s include the opening cysteine and the closing phenylalanine or tryptophan. Fields, in order: J gene, V gene, clone size, D gene, CDR3 DNA, CDR3 protein. The D gene is left open where the match is weak. Part of the rows lack a size; the others show once, few, many or a class for expanded clones.

j_gene: TRBJ2-7
v_gene: TRBV5-4
abundance: -
d_gene: TRBD2
CDR3nt: TGTGCCAGCAGCTTGGGTCAGAGCGGGAGACTGGGCAACGAGCAGTACTTC
CDR3aa: CASSLGQSGRLGNEQYF

j_gene: TRBJ2-7
v_gene: TRBV5-4
abundance: -
d_gene: -
CDR3nt: TGTGCCAGCAGCCTAGGAACGGGGTTTACCTACGAGCAGTACTTC
CDR3aa: CASSLGTGFTYEQYF

j_gene: TRBJ2-1
v_gene: TRBV9
abundance: -
d_gene: -
CDR3nt: TGTGCCAGCAGCACTATAGGAGAGCAGTTCTTC
CDR3aa: CASSTIGEQFF

j_gene: TRBJ2-3
v_gene: TRBV10-3
abundance: -
d_gene: TRBD2
CDR3nt: TGTGCCATCAGTTTTAGCGGGAGCACAGATACGCAGTATTTT
CDR3aa: CAISFSGSTDTQYF

j_gene: TRBJ2-1
v_gene: TRBV18
abundance: -
d_gene: TRBD1
CDR3nt: TGTGCCAGCTCACCCGGGACAGACCCCAATGAGCAGTTCTTC
CDR3aa: CASSPGTDPNEQFF

j_gene: TRBJ1-1
v_gene: TRBV29-1
abundance: -
d_gene: -
CDR3nt: TGCAGCGCCCCCGTCGGGCAGGGTTTTGTGAGGAACACTGAAGCTTTCTTT
CDR3aa: CSAPVGQGFVRNTEAFF

j_gene: TRBJ2-1
v_gene: TRBV10-2
abundance: once
d_gene: TRBD2
CDR3nt: TGCGCCAGCAGTGAGTCGGTACTAGCGGGAGGGCCCCCTTACAATGAGCAGTTCTTC
CDR3aa: CASSESVLAGGPPYNEQFF

j_gene: TRBJ1-1
v_gene: TRBV5-1
abundance: -
d_gene: -
CDR3nt: TGCGCCAGCAGCTTGACAGGACCGTCTGAAGCTTTCTTT
CDR3aa: CASSLTGPSEAFF

j_gene: TRBJ1-2
v_gene: TRBV27
abundance: -
d_gene: TRBD1
CDR3nt: TGTGCCAGCAGTTCCCTTCGGGACAGGCACTATGGCTACACCTTC
CDR3aa: CASSSLRDRHYGYTF

j_gene: TRBJ1-5
v_gene: TRBV18
abundance: -
d_gene: TRBD1
CDR3nt: TGTGCCAGCTCAGATCAGGGGGCAGGGTCCAATCAGCCCCAGCATTTT
CDR3aa: CASSDQGAGSNQPQHF

j_gene: TRBJ1-3
v_gene: TRBV4-2
abundance: -
d_gene: -
CDR3nt: TGTGCCAGCAGCTATCAACAGGGCTCTGGAAACACCATATATTTT
CDR3aa: CASSYQQGSGNTIYF

j_gene: TRBJ1-1
v_gene: TRBV6-6
abundance: -
d_gene: TRBD1
CDR3nt: TGTGCCAGCAGTTTTCGCCAGGGGGCGCGAAACACTGAAGCTTTCTTT
CDR3aa: CASSFRQGARNTEAFF

j_gene: TRBJ2-1
v_gene: TRBV5-6
abundance: once
d_gene: -
CDR3nt: TGTGCCAGCAGCTCGGGGGTGGTTAGCTCCTACAATGAGCAGTTCTTC
CDR3aa: CASSSGVVSSYNEQFF

j_gene: TRBJ2-5
v_gene: TRBV30
abundance: -
d_gene: TRBD1
CDR3nt: TGTGCCTCCAGGACAGGGGGCAAGACCCAGTACTTC
CDR3aa: CASRTGGKTQYF

j_gene: TRBJ2-7
v_gene: TRBV10-3
abundance: -
d_gene: TRBD2
CDR3nt: TGTGCCAGACCCCCGGGAAGGCTAGCGGGAAGACAGTACTTC
CDR3aa: CARPPGRLAGRQYF

j_gene: TRBJ1-1
v_gene: TRBV6-5
abundance: -
d_gene: TRBD1
CDR3nt: TGTGCCAGCAGCACAGGGGGTCCTGGGGACACTGAAGCTTTCTTT
CDR3aa: CASSTGGPGDTEAFF

j_gene: TRBJ2-5
v_gene: TRBV7-6
abundance: -
d_gene: -
CDR3nt: TGTGCCAGCAGCTTAGCAGGCAGCGCTTTGGAGCAGTACTTC
CDR3aa: CASSLAGSALEQYF

j_gene: TRBJ2-2
v_gene: TRBV5-4
abundance: once
d_gene: TRBD1
CDR3nt: TGTGCCAGCAGCCCGGGACAGAGGAGCACCGGGGAGCTGTTTTTT
CDR3aa: CASSPGQRSTGELFF

j_gene: TRBJ1-2
v_gene: TRBV7-2
abundance: -
d_gene: -
CDR3nt: TGTGCCAGCAGCTTAGACGACAGGAACTATGGCTACACCTTC
CDR3aa: CASSLDDRNYGYTF

j_gene: TRBJ1-3
v_gene: TRBV5-1
abundance: -
d_gene: TRBD1
CDR3nt: TGCGCCAGCAGCCAGGGACAGCTCGACTTCTCTGGAAACACCATATATTTT
CDR3aa: CASSQGQLDFSGNTIYF

j_gene: TRBJ1-1
v_gene: TRBV28
abundance: -
d_gene: -
CDR3nt: TGTGCCAGCAGGGGCAGTATGAACACTGAAGCTTTCTTT
CDR3aa: CASRGSMNTEAFF

j_gene: TRBJ1-4
v_gene: TRBV7-2
abundance: -
d_gene: -
CDR3nt: TGTGCCAGCAGCTTAGTCCCCAGCGCAACTAATGAAAAACTGTTTTTT
CDR3aa: CASSLVPSATNEKLFF

j_gene: TRBJ2-7
v_gene: TRBV29-1
abundance: -
d_gene: TRBD2
CDR3nt: TGCAGCGGGGGGGGAACCGATTCCTACGAGCAGTACTTC
CDR3aa: CSGGGTDSYEQYF

j_gene: TRBJ2-7
v_gene: TRBV5-5
abundance: -
d_gene: TRBD1
CDR3nt: TGTGCCAGCAGCTTGGAGGGGACAGGGGGCTTTGACGAGCAGTACTTC
CDR3aa: CASSLEGTGGFDEQYF

j_gene: TRBJ2-2
v_gene: TRBV25-1
abundance: -
d_gene: TRBD2
CDR3nt: TGTGCCACCACGACTAGCGGGATTGGCACCGGGGAGCTGTTTTTT
CDR3aa: CATTTSGIGTGELFF

j_gene: TRBJ2-7
v_gene: TRBV15
abundance: -
d_gene: TRBD1
CDR3nt: TGTGCCACCAGCGGGGGACAGGGAAACGAGCAGTACTTC
CDR3aa: CATSGGQGNEQYF

j_gene: TRBJ2-5
v_gene: TRBV7-2
abundance: once
d_gene: TRBD1
CDR3nt: TGTGCCAGCAGCCTTGGACAGGTTGGGACCCAGTACTTC
CDR3aa: CASSLGQVGTQYF

j_gene: TRBJ1-1
v_gene: TRBV25-1
abundance: -
d_gene: -
CDR3nt: TGTGCCAGCATAACAGGGTCGGGGAACACTGAAGCTTTCTTT
CDR3aa: CASITGSGNTEAFF

j_gene: TRBJ2-7
v_gene: TRBV20-1
abundance: -
d_gene: -
CDR3nt: TGCAGTGGTAACACCCCCTACGAGCAGTACTTC
CDR3aa: CSGNTPYEQYF

j_gene: TRBJ2-3
v_gene: TRBV7-8
abundance: -
d_gene: TRBD1
CDR3nt: TGTGCCAGCAGCTTAGATGCAGGGGGCGCGGATACGCAGTATTTT
CDR3aa: CASSLDAGGADTQYF

j_gene: TRBJ1-1
v_gene: TRBV4-3
abundance: once
d_gene: TRBD1
CDR3nt: TGCGCCAGCAGCCTCACTACAGGGGGCACTGAAGCTTTCTTT
CDR3aa: CASSLTTGGTEAFF

j_gene: TRBJ1-3
v_gene: TRBV7-9
abundance: -
d_gene: -
CDR3nt: TGTGCCAGCAGCTTAAATCAGAACACCATATATTTT
CDR3aa: CASSLNQNTIYF

j_gene: TRBJ1-1
v_gene: TRBV7-9
abundance: -
d_gene: -
CDR3nt: TGTGCCAGCAGCCGCGCAGGGGCCAACACTGAAGCTTTCTTT
CDR3aa: CASSRAGANTEAFF

j_gene: TRBJ1-1
v_gene: TRBV29-1
abundance: few
d_gene: -
CDR3nt: TGCAGCGTTGCAGGGGCAAGATCTGAAGCTTTCTTT
CDR3aa: CSVAGARSEAFF

j_gene: TRBJ1-2
v_gene: TRBV2
abundance: -
d_gene: TRBD1
CDR3nt: TGTGCCAGTAGTGATAGGACAGGGGGCAGCTATGGCTACACCTTC
CDR3aa: CASSDRTGGSYGYTF

j_gene: TRBJ2-4
v_gene: TRBV4-3
abundance: -
d_gene: -
CDR3nt: TGCGCCAGCAGCCTTACAGCTATTAAAAACATTCAGTACTTC
CDR3aa: CASSLTAIKNIQYF

j_gene: TRBJ1-5
v_gene: TRBV9
abundance: -
d_gene: TRBD1
CDR3nt: TGTGCCAGCAGCGTAGGTGGACAGGAGAGTCAGCCCCAGCATTTT
CDR3aa: CASSVGGQESQPQHF

j_gene: TRBJ2-7
v_gene: TRBV6-5
abundance: -
d_gene: -
CDR3nt: TGTGCCAGCAGCCGGGGGATTTCCTCCTACGAGCAGTACTTC
CDR3aa: CASSRGISSYEQYF

j_gene: TRBJ2-7
v_gene: TRBV9
abundance: -
d_gene: TRBD2
CDR3nt: TGTGCCAGCAGCGTAGCCAGCGGGAGCTACGAGCAGTACTTC
CDR3aa: CASSVASGSYEQYF

j_gene: TRBJ1-3
v_gene: TRBV10-3
abundance: -
d_gene: TRBD1
CDR3nt: TGTGCCATCAGTGATCGGGGACAGGGTGGGGACACCATATATTTT
CDR3aa: CAISDRGQGGDTIYF

j_gene: TRBJ2-5
v_gene: TRBV28
abundance: few
d_gene: TRBD2
CDR3nt: TGTGCCAGCAGTTTATCGTCTAGCGGCCAAGAGACCCAGTACTTC
CDR3aa: CASSLSSSGQETQYF

j_gene: TRBJ1-2
v_gene: TRBV6-1
abundance: -
d_gene: -
CDR3nt: TGTGCCAGCAGCCAAGACAGGAAAAATGGCTACACCTTC
CDR3aa: CASSQDRKNGYTF

j_gene: TRBJ1-4
v_gene: TRBV28
abundance: -
d_gene: TRBD1
CDR3nt: TGTGCCAGCAGTTTATCGCCGGGACAGGGAACTGGAAAACTGTTTTTT
CDR3aa: CASSLSPGQGTGKLFF

j_gene: TRBJ2-5
v_gene: TRBV28
abundance: -
d_gene: TRBD2
CDR3nt: TGTGCCAGCAGTTCATGGGCTAGCGGGAGGGCGGAGACCCAGTACTTC
CDR3aa: CASSSWASGRAETQYF

j_gene: TRBJ2-7
v_gene: TRBV9
abundance: once
d_gene: -
CDR3nt: TGTGCCAGCAGCCGACAAGTGGGTTACGAGCAGTACTTC
CDR3aa: CASSRQVGYEQYF

j_gene: TRBJ1-6
v_gene: TRBV11-1
abundance: few
d_gene: TRBD1
CDR3nt: TGTGCCAGCAGCCCCGGACAGGGGGCGCCTGGTGCTTCACCCCTCCACTTT
CDR3aa: CASSPGQGAPGASPLHF

j_gene: TRBJ2-3
v_gene: TRBV9
abundance: -
d_gene: TRBD2
CDR3nt: TGTGCCAGCAGCCTAATGGGGGGGACAGATACGCAGTATTTT
CDR3aa: CASSLMGGTDTQYF

j_gene: TRBJ2-3
v_gene: TRBV2
abundance: -
d_gene: TRBD2
CDR3nt: TGTGCCAGCAGCGTCCCGACTAGCGGGAGTTACACAGATACGCAGTATTTT
CDR3aa: CASSVPTSGSYTDTQYF

j_gene: TRBJ1-1
v_gene: TRBV9
abundance: -
d_gene: -
CDR3nt: TGTGCCAGCAGCGTAGCTATTCGGCCCCAGCAGGACACTGAAGCTTTCTTT
CDR3aa: CASSVAIRPQQDTEAFF

j_gene: TRBJ1-6
v_gene: TRBV7-2
abundance: -
d_gene: -
CDR3nt: TGTGCCAGCAGATTCTCGGCGGGGGGGCTATCACCCCTCCACTTT
CDR3aa: CASRFSAGGLSPLHF

j_gene: TRBJ2-1
v_gene: TRBV5-4
abundance: -
d_gene: -
CDR3nt: TGTGCCAGCAGCTTGGGACAGGTCTCCCCGCTACTCTTC
CDR3aa: CASSLGQVSPLLF

j_gene: TRBJ2-1
v_gene: TRBV10-3
abundance: once
d_gene: TRBD2
CDR3nt: TGTGCCATCAGTGAACAGGGACTAGCGATAAATGAGCAGTTCTTC
CDR3aa: CAISEQGLAINEQFF

j_gene: TRBJ2-2
v_gene: TRBV27
abundance: -
d_gene: TRBD2
CDR3nt: TGTGCCAGCAGTTTAAATAGCGGGAGGGCCCGGACCGGGGAGCTGTTTTTT
CDR3aa: CASSLNSGRARTGELFF

j_gene: TRBJ2-5
v_gene: TRBV11-2
abundance: -
d_gene: -
CDR3nt: TGTGCCAGCAGCTTAGCGTCAGGAAAAGAGACCCAGTACTTC
CDR3aa: CASSLASGKETQYF

j_gene: TRBJ2-1
v_gene: TRBV7-9
abundance: -
d_gene: -
CDR3nt: TGTGCCAGCAGCTCGTCCAATGAGCAGTTCTTC
CDR3aa: CASSSSNEQFF

j_gene: TRBJ1-2
v_gene: TRBV2
abundance: -
d_gene: -
CDR3nt: TGTGCCAGCAGTGTATCCTTAACGGCGGACTACACCTTC
CDR3aa: CASSVSLTADYTF

j_gene: TRBJ2-3
v_gene: TRBV5-5
abundance: once
d_gene: TRBD2
CDR3nt: TGTGCCAGCAGCTCTAGCGGGAGGGACACAGATACGCAGTATTTT
CDR3aa: CASSSSGRDTDTQYF